This entry is about one T cell receptor beta chain. The antigen is not known. Using genomic DNA as the template, TCR beta VDJ and CDR3 profiling was carried out. MiXCR was run by TCRdb on the reads, yielding one entry per CDR3 protein. This sample has about 170,000 distinct CDR3 sequences; around 40% occur once, and the top ten carry around 0.96%. This entry comes from a study of CD8+CD57+ T cells in acquired aplastic anemia. For the study at large: Sorted CD4+ plus CD8+ cells gave DNA averaging around 3 ug. Researchers reported that healthy donors averaged about 10 million reads for CD4+ cells. Study-level findings and limits: For CD8+ Simpson's diversity, patients and controls showed no significant difference. Comparison of patients with controls identified about 27 shared CD8+ CDR3 sequences.

The CDR3 has 15 amino acids. CDR1 LNHDA and CDR2 SQIVND come from the germline V gene (reference sequence). V shed 5 bases and J 5 bases; nucleotides not matched to a gene: 10. This clonotype was sampled from a human donor in good health. This chain links TRBV19 with TRBJ2-7, with 9 bases matching TRBD1. The specimen sequenced was sorted CD4+, CD8+, or CD8+CD57+ T cells (not recorded which) from PBMCs. The CDR3 coding sequence is TGTGCCAGTAGTGTTACCGGGACAGGGCACCACGAGCAGTACTTC. Protein: CASSVTGTGHHEQYF. Full variable domain (outside the CDR3, taken from reference TRBV19 and TRBJ2-7): DGGITQSPKYLFRKEGQNVTLSCEQNLNHDAMYWYRQDPGQGLRLIYYSQIVNDFQKGDIAEGYSVSREKKESFPLTVTSAQKNPTAFYLCASSVTGTGHHEQYFGPGTRLTVT.